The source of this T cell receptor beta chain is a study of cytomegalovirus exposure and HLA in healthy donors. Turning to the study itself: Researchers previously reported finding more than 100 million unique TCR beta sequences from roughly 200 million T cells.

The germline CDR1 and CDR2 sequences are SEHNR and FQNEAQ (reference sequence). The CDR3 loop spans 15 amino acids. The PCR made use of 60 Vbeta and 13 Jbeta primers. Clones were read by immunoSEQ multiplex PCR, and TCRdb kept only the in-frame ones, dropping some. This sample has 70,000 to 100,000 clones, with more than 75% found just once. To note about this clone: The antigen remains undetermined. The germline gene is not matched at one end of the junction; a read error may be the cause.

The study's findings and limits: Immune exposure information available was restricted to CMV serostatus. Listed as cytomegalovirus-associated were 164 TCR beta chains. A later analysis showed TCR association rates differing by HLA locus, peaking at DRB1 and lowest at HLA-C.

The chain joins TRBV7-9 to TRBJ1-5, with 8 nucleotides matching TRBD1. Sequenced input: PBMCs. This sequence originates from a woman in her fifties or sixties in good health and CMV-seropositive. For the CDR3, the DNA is TGTTCCAGCAGCTTGGACAGGGAAAGCAATCAGCCCCAGCATTTT. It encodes CSSSLDRESNQPQHF.